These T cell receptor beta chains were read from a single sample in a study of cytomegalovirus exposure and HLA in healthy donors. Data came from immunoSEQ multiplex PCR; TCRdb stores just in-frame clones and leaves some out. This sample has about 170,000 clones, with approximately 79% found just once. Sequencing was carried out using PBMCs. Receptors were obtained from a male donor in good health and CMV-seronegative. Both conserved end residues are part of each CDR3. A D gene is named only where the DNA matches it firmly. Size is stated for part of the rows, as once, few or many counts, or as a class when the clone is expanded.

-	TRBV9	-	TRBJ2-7	CASSVGIGGRGEQYF	TGTGCCAGCAGCGTAGGAATAGGGGGAAGAGGCGAGCAGTACTTC
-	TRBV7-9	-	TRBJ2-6	CASSLYRSGANVLTF	TGTGCCAGCAGCCTTTACAGGTCTGGGGCCAACGTCCTGACTTTC
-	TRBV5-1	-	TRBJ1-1	CASSLELRGFTEAFF	TGCGCCAGCAGCTTGGAACTCCGGGGTTTCACTGAAGCTTTCTTT
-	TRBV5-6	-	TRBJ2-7	CASSLVHNPYEQYF	TGTGCCAGCAGCTTGGTCCACAACCCCTACGAGCAGTACTTC
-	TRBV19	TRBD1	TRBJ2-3	CASSTQGGTGTADTQYF	TGTGCCAGTAGTACCCAAGGGGGGACAGGTACGGCAGATACGCAGTATTTT
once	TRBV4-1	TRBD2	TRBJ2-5	CASSHGLAPYQETQYF	TGCGCCAGCAGCCACGGACTAGCTCCGTACCAAGAGACCCAGTACTTC
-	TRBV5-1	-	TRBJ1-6	CASSLGIGSYHYNSPLHF	TGCGCCAGCAGCTTGGGGATTGGGAGTTACCACTATAATTCACCCCTCCACTTT
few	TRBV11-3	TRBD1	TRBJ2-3	CASSQGQGADTQYF	TGTGCCAGCAGCCAAGGACAGGGTGCAGATACGCAGTATTTT
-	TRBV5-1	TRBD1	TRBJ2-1	CASSLDVTGKRGEQFF	TGCGCCAGCAGCTTGGATGTGACAGGGAAAAGGGGGGAGCAGTTCTTC
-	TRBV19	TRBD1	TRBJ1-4	CASSMGQLPEKLFF	TGTGCCAGTAGTATGGGACAGCTACCAGAAAAACTGTTTTTT
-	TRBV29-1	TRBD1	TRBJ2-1	CSVPSGQADYNEQFF	TGCAGCGTCCCCAGCGGACAGGCCGACTACAATGAGCAGTTCTTC
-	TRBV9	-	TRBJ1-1	CASSVDPAPLGLNTEAFF	TGTGCCAGCAGCGTAGACCCGGCCCCTTTGGGCTTGAACACTGAAGCTTTCTTT
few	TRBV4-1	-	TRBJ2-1	CASSQETGVAGEQFF	TGCGCCAGCAGCCAAGAAACGGGGGTAGCCGGTGAGCAGTTCTTC
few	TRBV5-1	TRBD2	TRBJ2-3	CASSLVVAGSTDTQYF	TGCGCCAGCAGCTTGGTGGTAGCGGGGAGCACAGATACGCAGTATTTT
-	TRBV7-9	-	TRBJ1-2	CSSSPNPYNYGYTF	TGTTCCAGCAGCCCCAACCCCTATAACTATGGCTACACCTTC
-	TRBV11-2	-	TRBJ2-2	CASSEVGRSNTGELFF	TGTGCCAGCAGCGAAGTGGGGCGGAGTAACACCGGGGAGCTGTTTTTT
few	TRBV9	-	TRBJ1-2	CASSPNSRDDYTF	TGTGCCAGCAGCCCCAATAGCCGGGATGACTACACCTTC
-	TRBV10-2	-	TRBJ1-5	CASSEGQGRANQPQHF	TGCGCCAGCAGTGAAGGGCAGGGCCGGGCTAATCAGCCCCAGCATTTT
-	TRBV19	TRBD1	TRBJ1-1	CASSSSTGVVRTEAFF	TGTGCCAGTAGTTCTTCCACAGGGGTGGTACGGACTGAAGCTTTCTTT
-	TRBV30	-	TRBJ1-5	CAWSQGLPGNQPQHF	TGTGCCTGGAGTCAGGGACTCCCGGGGAATCAGCCCCAGCATTTT
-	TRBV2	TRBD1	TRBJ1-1	CASSERGPTEAFF	TGTGCCAGCAGTGAAAGGGGGCCCACTGAAGCTTTCTTT
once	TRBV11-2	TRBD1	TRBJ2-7	CASSTGQGASEQYF	TGTGCCAGCAGCACGGGACAGGGGGCCTCCGAGCAGTACTTC
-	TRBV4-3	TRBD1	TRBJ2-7	CASSQEPDRGGEQYF	TGCGCCAGCAGTCAAGAACCTGACAGGGGGGGGGAGCAGTACTTC
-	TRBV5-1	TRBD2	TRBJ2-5	CASSPIRGGLLETQYF	TGCGCCAGCAGCCCAATACGGGGGGGCCTTTTAGAGACCCAGTACTTC
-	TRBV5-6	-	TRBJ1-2	CASSLLGFYTF	TGTGCCAGCAGCTTGCTAGGTTTCTACACCTTC
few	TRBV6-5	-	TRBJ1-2	CASSRNTRDYGYTF	TGTGCCAGCAGTCGCAATACTAGAGACTATGGCTACACCTTC
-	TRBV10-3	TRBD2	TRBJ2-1	CAMKGASGVMGEDNEQFF	TGTGCCATGAAGGGGGCTAGCGGGGTAATGGGAGAGGACAATGAGCAGTTCTTC
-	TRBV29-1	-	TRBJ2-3	CSARGGTDTQYF	TGCAGCGCCCGGGGAGGCACAGATACGCAGTATTTT
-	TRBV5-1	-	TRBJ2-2	CASRLRDYTGELFF	TGCGCCAGCAGGCTCAGGGATTACACCGGGGAGCTGTTTTTT
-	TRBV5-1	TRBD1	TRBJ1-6	CASSPGQGGNSPLHF	TGCGCCAGCAGCCCCGGACAGGGGGGAAATTCACCCCTCCACTTT
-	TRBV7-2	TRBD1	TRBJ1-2	CASSHGTGGGNYGYTF	TGTGCCAGCAGCCATGGGACAGGGGGAGGTAACTATGGCTACACCTTC
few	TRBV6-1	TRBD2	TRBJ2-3	CASSGGAGGPYPQYF	TGTGCCAGCAGTGGAGGAGCGGGGGGGCCTTACCCGCAGTATTTT
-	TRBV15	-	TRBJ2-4	CATSREKEGLTKNIQYF	TGTGCCACCAGCAGAGAGAAAGAGGGATTGACCAAAAACATTCAGTACTTC
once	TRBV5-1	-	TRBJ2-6	CASSGGISGANGLTF	TGCGCCAGCAGCGGGGGCATCTCTGGGGCCAACGGCCTGACTTTC
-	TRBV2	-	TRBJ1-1	CASSLLGVVAAFF	TGTGCCAGCAGTTTGCTCGGAGTGGTTGCAGCTTTCTTT
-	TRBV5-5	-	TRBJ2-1	CASSTGLGANNEQFF	TGTGCCAGCAGCACAGGGTTGGGGGCAAATAATGAGCAGTTCTTC
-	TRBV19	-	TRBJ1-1	CASSIGVGSTEAFF	TGTGCCAGTAGTATCGGGGTGGGGAGCACTGAAGCTTTCTTT
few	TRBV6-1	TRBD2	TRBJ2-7	CASTPGTSVSYEQYF	TGTGCCAGCACACCCGGGACTAGCGTATCCTACGAGCAGTACTTC
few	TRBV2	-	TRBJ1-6	CASRDYRPPHF	TGTGCCAGCAGGGACTACAGGCCGCCCCACTTT
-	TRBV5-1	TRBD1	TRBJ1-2	CASSPGTVANYGYTF	TGCGCCAGCAGCCCCGGGACAGTCGCTAACTATGGCTACACCTTC
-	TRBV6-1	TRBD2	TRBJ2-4	CASSELRGKNIQYF	TGTGCCAGCAGTGAATTGCGGGGGAAAAACATTCAGTACTTC
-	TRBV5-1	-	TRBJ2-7	CASSFGQAYEQYF	TGCGCCAGCAGCTTCGGACAAGCCTACGAGCAGTACTTC
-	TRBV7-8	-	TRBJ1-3	CASSLHGAGGGNTIYF	TGTGCCAGCAGCCTACACGGGGCGGGAGGTGGAAACACCATATATTTT
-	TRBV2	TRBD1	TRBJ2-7	CASRTTGGLGEQYF	TGTGCCAGCAGGACGACAGGGGGCCTTGGCGAGCAGTACTTC